Listed here are 8 T cell receptor beta chains from one sample, sequenced in a study of identical twins. TCRdb recomputed calls from the 5' RACE reads with MiXCR, one row per CDR3 protein. The sample lists 1.5 million to 2 million distinct CDR3 sequences; about 30% were seen once. Sequenced sample: cord blood. The receptors derive from a newborn girl in good health.

The chain combines TRBV28 with TRBJ1-2, with D unresolved. Germline V gene data show CDR1 as MDHEN and CDR2 as SYDVKM. Trimming removed 5 bases at V and 8 bases at J, with 15 bases between. This CDR3 spans 13 amino acids. The CDR3, as DNA: TGTGCCAGCAGTCGACCCTCTGGCAGGGGCTACACCTTC. It yields the protein CASSRPSGRGYTF.

V usage is TRBV6-2 or TRBV6-3 and J usage is TRBJ1-1, with D possibly TRBD1 on 5 matching bases. CDR1 and CDR2 from the germline V gene are MNHEY and SVGEGT. The CDR3 extends over 15 amino acids. V lost 4 bases and J 1 base, leaving 13 bases between the germline ends. In DNA form, the CDR3 reads TGTGCCAGCAGTTTTTGGGGACGGACGAACACTGAAGCTTTCTTT. This codes for CASSFWGRTNTEAFF.

The rearrangement uses TRBV7-9 and TRBJ2-2; 7 bases agree with TRBD1. This CDR3 comprises 15 residues. Germline CDR1 reads SEHNR; CDR2 reads FQNEAQ (reference sequence). The trim removed 5 bases at V and 8 bases at J, leaving 11 bases unmatched. CDR3 in amino acids: CASSADRVKIGELFF. For the CDR3, the DNA is TGTGCCAGCAGCGCCGACAGGGTAAAGATTGGGGAGCTGTTTTTT.

This sequence joins TRBV9 and TRBJ2-5; possibly TRBD2 for D (6 bases). Germline V gene sequence: CDR1 SGDLS, CDR2 YYNGEE. V was shortened by 4 bases and J by 4 bases, with 14 bases between the two germline ends. This CDR3 contains 14 residues. This CDR3 is CASSLSAEGETQYF. DNA for the CDR3: TGTGCCAGCAGCCTCTCGGCGGAGGGAGAGACCCAGTACTTC.

This sequence joins TRBV2 and TRBJ1-2; TRBD1 might be the D (6 bases). V lost 6 bases, J lost 2 bases, and 13 bases lay in between. Germline V gene data show CDR1 as SNHLY and CDR2 as FYNNEI. The CDR3 spans 14 residues. CDR3 DNA: TGTGCCAGCAGATACAGGGCATTAAACTATGGCTACACCTTC. Protein product: CASRYRALNYGYTF.

This clonotype was detected only a few times. This chain connects TRBV5-1 to TRBJ1-2; the match to TRBD1 covers 10 bases. With 0 bases clipped from V and 7 bases from J, the junction kept 3 bases outside the gene matches. This CDR3 comprises 14 residues. Per germline, CDR1 SGHRS and CDR2 YFSETQ. In DNA, the CDR3 is TGCGCCAGCAGCTTGGGACAGGGGGCGCCTGGCTACACCTTC. It yields the protein CASSLGQGAPGYTF. Using reference TRBV5-1 and TRBJ1-2 for the parts outside the CDR3, the full variable domain is KAGVTQTPRYLIKTRGQQVTLSCSPISGHRSVSWYQQTPGQGLQFLFEYFSETQRNKGNFPGRFSGRQFSNSRSEMNVSTLELGDSALYLCASSLGQGAPGYTFGSGTRLTVV.

This chain uses TRBV6-1 with TRBJ1-4, with TRBD1 as a possible D gene (6 bases). The CDR3 contains 13 residues. Germline CDR1 MNHNS, CDR2 SASEGT. Trimming removed 7 bases from V and 4 bases from J, with 10 bases in between. The CDR3 DNA follows: TGTGCCAGCACGGGGGCGATTAATGAAAAACTGTTTTTT. Translating gives CASTGAINEKLFF.

This clonotype was observed a handful of times. V gene TRBV27 combines with J gene TRBJ2-7, with 11 bases matching TRBD2. J lost 4 bases, V lost 6 bases, and 8 bases had no gene match. This CDR3 region has 15 residues. Germline loops: CDR1 MNHEY, CDR2 SMNVEV (reference sequence). The CDR3 DNA sequence: TGTGCCAGCAGACCAACTAGCGGGAGTGGGTACGAGCAGTACTTC. Its protein product is CASRPTSGSGYEQYF.